A single sample gave rise to the 2 T cell receptor beta chains below, sequenced in a study of blood T cell repertoires in COVID-19. TCRdb keeps only in-frame clones here, not all; method: immunoSEQ multiplex PCR. The sample lists about 46,000 clones, roughly nine tenths occurring once. The sample was peripheral blood. The source is a man in his 70s with active COVID-19.

V gene TRBV5-8 combines with J gene TRBJ1-4, with D perhaps TRBD1 (6 bases). This CDR3 is built from 14 residues. Trimming left V 1 base short and J 8 bases short, with 12 bases between. Germline CDR1 is SGHTS and CDR2 is YDEGEE. CDR3 nucleotides: TGTGCCAGCAGCTTGAACAGGGAGGGGGAAAAACTGTTTTTT. It specifies CASSLNREGEKLFF.

This chain links TRBV19 with TRBJ2-1; 11 bases match TRBD2. CDR1 and CDR2 from the germline V gene are LNHDA and SQIVND (reference sequence). This CDR3 spans 16 amino acids. V dropped 1 base and J dropped 4; count of bases not matched to a gene: 3. CDR3 amino acids: CASSIGTSGLYNEQFF. For the CDR3, the DNA is TGTGCCAGTAGTATAGGGACTAGCGGGCTGTACAATGAGCAGTTCTTC. Looking up the rest from reference TRBV19 and TRBJ2-1 gives the full variable domain: DGGITQSPKYLFRKEGQNVTLSCEQNLNHDAMYWYRQDPGQGLRLIYYSQIVNDFQKGDIAEGYSVSREKKESFPLTVTSAQKNPTAFYLCASSIGTSGLYNEQFFGPGTRLTVL.